One and the same sample provided the 22 T cell receptor beta chains below, sequenced in a study of T-cell reconstitution after alpha-beta-depleted transplantation in children. Preparing the TCRbeta library involved the use of unique molecular identifiers. TCRdb re-analysed the PCR reads in MiXCR, keeping a single row per CDR3 protein. The sample includes some 400,000 distinct CDR3 sequences, roughly 21% of them seen just once. Sequences were derived from PBMCs from the stem cell graft donor, sampled from the stem cell graft. These TCRs come from a human donor who donated a stem cell graft to a child with acute myeloid leukemia.

The chain employs TRBV12-3 or TRBV12-4 and TRBJ2-7; 10 bases map to TRBD1. This CDR3 contains 14 residues. Germline trimming cut 5 bases from V and 6 bases from J; bases unmatched to any gene: 7. CDR3 nucleotides: TGTGCCAGCAGTAGGGACAGGGGATACGGCGAGCAGTACTTC. Translated, it gives CASSRDRGYGEQYF.

In this sample, this clonotype turned up many times. The chain uses TRBV20-1 and TRBJ2-7; the D is unclear. Trimming removed 1 base from V and 4 bases from J, with 8 bases in between. The CDR3 sequence is 12 residues long. Germline CDR1 is DFQATT and CDR2 is SNEGSKA (reference sequence). CDR3: CSARGSGYEQYF. In DNA, the CDR3 is TGCAGTGCTAGAGGCTCTGGGTACGAGCAGTACTTC.

V usage is TRBV28 and J usage is TRBJ1-3; TRBD1 agrees at 10 bases. Germline V CDR1 and CDR2: MDHEN, SYDVKM. This CDR3 has 16 amino acids. The ends lost 6 bases at V and 4 bases at J; junction bases unmatched: 9. CDR3 DNA sequence: TGTGCCAGCAGCTTCGGGACAGGGGTTTCAGGAAACACCATATATTTT. Translation gives CASSFGTGVSGNTIYF. The variable domain in full, completed from reference TRBV28 and TRBJ1-3, reads DVKVTQSSRYLVKRTGEKVFLECVQDMDHENMFWYRQDPGLGLRLIYFSYDVKMKEKGDIPEGYSVSREKKERFSLILESASTNQTSMYLCASSFGTGVSGNTIYFGEGSWLTVV.

This clonotype showed up many times. The rearrangement links TRBV12-3 or TRBV12-4 to TRBJ2-3, with a tentative D call TRBD2 (7 bases). The CDR3 has 15 amino acids. The ends were cut back, 8 bases at V and 1 base at J, with 16 bases in the middle. This CDR3 reads CASQVEGGRTDTQYF. Written as DNA, the CDR3 is TGTGCCAGCCAGGTGGAGGGGGGGCGCACAGATACGCAGTATTTT.

This clonotype was seen at least ten times. V gene TRBV20-1 combines with J gene TRBJ2-1; 12 nucleotides match TRBD2. Trimming at V came to 3 bases and at J to 7 bases, leaving 7 bases not matched to a gene. The germline V gene has CDR1 DFQATT and CDR2 SNEGSKA (reference sequence). This CDR3 comprises 15 residues. The chain's CDR3 is CSASAGLAGKNEQFF. CDR3 DNA: TGCAGTGCTAGTGCAGGACTAGCGGGAAAGAATGAGCAGTTCTTC.

This clonotype was picked up many times. The chain has TRBV12-3 or TRBV12-4 and TRBJ1-4, with a possible D match to TRBD1 (5 bases). CDR3 length: 13 residues. Trimming removed 6 bases at V and 8 bases at J, with 13 bases between. The CDR3 region has the DNA TGTGCCAGCAGGCCCACCGGGGCCGAAAAACTGTTTTTT. This translates into CASRPTGAEKLFF.

This clonotype was seen ten or more times. The V gene is TRBV12-3 or TRBV12-4, the J gene TRBJ2-7; TRBD2 agrees at 8 bases. CDR3 size: 12 residues. V trimming: 5 bases; J trimming: 5 bases; junction bases outside the gene matches: 2. The CDR3 coding sequence is TGTGCCAGCAGTGGGACTAGGGACGAGCAGTACTTC. Encoded protein: CASSGTRDEQYF.

This clonotype has at least ten counts. The CDR3 sequence is CASSLRSAGNEQFF. CDR3 sequence (DNA): TGTGCCAGCAGTTTAAGGTCCGCAGGGAATGAGCAGTTCTTC. The J gene is TRBJ2-1, the V gene TRBV12-3 or TRBV12-4; possible D gene TRBD1, 5 bases. The CDR3 has 14 residues. V lost 2 bases and J lost 7, with 12 bases in between.

The V gene is TRBV29-1, the J gene TRBJ1-1, with TRBD1 as a possible D gene (5 bases). Germline V gives CDR1 SQVTM, CDR2 ANQGSEA. Trimming took off 5 bases at V and 5 bases at J, with 15 bases between the two ends. The CDR3 is 13 amino acids. The CDR3 sequence: CSVRGIYETEAFF. The CDR3 DNA sequence: TGCAGCGTTAGGGGCATCTACGAAACTGAAGCTTTCTTT. The full variable domain, rest sourced from reference TRBV29-1 and TRBJ1-1, is SAVISQKPSRDICQRGTSLTIQCQVDSQVTMMFWYRQQPGQSLTLIATANQGSEATYESGFVIDKFPISRPNLTFSTLTVSNMSPEDSSIYLCSVRGIYETEAFFGQGTRLTVV.

The CDR3 coding sequence is TGTGCCAGCAGTCTGGGACTAGCGGGAGCGGGCGAGCAGTACTTC. This sequence encodes CASSLGLAGAGEQYF. J is TRBJ2-7 and V is TRBV12-3 or TRBV12-4; 14 nucleotides line up with TRBD2. Germline trimming cut 5 bases from V and 6 bases from J; bases unmatched to any gene: 6. CDR3 length: 15 residues.

The chain recombines TRBV28 with TRBJ2-5; D perhaps matches TRBD2 (6 bases). Per germline, CDR1 MDHEN and CDR2 SYDVKM. V lost 5 bases and J lost 5, with 24 bases in between. The CDR3 is made up of 17 amino acids. CDR3 sequence reads: CASSPFRGRGVGETQYF. The CDR3 DNA sequence: TGTGCCAGCAGTCCTTTCCGGGGGAGAGGGGTCGGCGAGACCCAGTACTTC.

This clonotype was observed a handful of times. This chain joins TRBV12-3 or TRBV12-4 and TRBJ2-1, with D tentatively TRBD2 (5 bases). V shed 6 bases and J shed 15 bases, with 21 bases lying between them. This CDR3 comprises 13 residues. This CDR3 reads CASRQVGVSTWFF. The DNA of the CDR3 is TGTGCCAGCAGGCAGGTCGGGGTCTCAACTTGGTTCTTC.

This clonotype was observed many times. This chain connects TRBV20-1 to TRBJ2-3; D remains ambiguous. The CDR3 is made up of 12 amino acids. The germline V and J ends were trimmed by 0 bases and 5 bases, with 6 bases remaining between them. Germline-derived CDR1 and CDR2 are DFQATT and SNEGSKA (reference sequence). The chain's CDR3 is CSARDIGDTQYF. The CDR3 region has the DNA TGCAGTGCTAGAGATATCGGAGATACGCAGTATTTT.

Many counts were recorded for this clonotype. V usage is TRBV20-1 and J usage is TRBJ2-3; D may be TRBD2 (5 bases). The V gene lost 3 bases and the J gene lost 6 bases, with 10 bases spanning the gap. The germline gives CDR1 DFQATT, CDR2 SNEGSKA (reference sequence). The length of the CDR3 is 12 residues. The CDR3: CSASGPGDTQYF. Written as DNA, the CDR3 is TGCAGTGCTAGCGGGCCGGGGGATACGCAGTATTTT.

This clonotype was seen ten or more times. The CDR3 nucleotides read TGTGCCAGCAGTTCCTTGAAATTCTACGAGCAGTACTTC. Translated: CASSSLKFYEQYF. The chain carries TRBV27 and TRBJ2-7; D call uncertain. The CDR3 is 13 amino acids. The ends were cut back, 4 bases at V and 3 bases at J, with 10 bases in the middle. Germline loops: CDR1 MNHEY, CDR2 SMNVEV (reference sequence).

This clonotype showed up many times. The CDR3 DNA follows: TGTGCCATCCGGCCCTTCGGGACTAGCACAGATACGCAGTATTTT. This translates into CAIRPFGTSTDTQYF. The genes are TRBV10-3 and TRBJ2-3; D possibly corresponds to TRBD2 (6 bases). The germline CDR1 and CDR2 sequences are ENHRY and SYGVKD. The V and J ends lost 8 bases and 0 bases respectively, with 15 bases between them. The length of the CDR3 is 15 residues.

V gene TRBV10-3 combines with J gene TRBJ2-3, with D possibly TRBD1 on 6 matching bases. The CDR3 length is 15 residues. Germline V gene lookup returns CDR1 ENHRY and CDR2 SYGVKD. Trimming cost V 0 bases and J 4 bases, with 11 bases left between them. CDR3 in DNA: TGTGCCATCAGTGAGTCAGGGGGAGAGGCAGATACGCAGTATTTT. This translates into CAISESGGEADTQYF.

The V call is TRBV3-1, the J call TRBJ2-1, with D perhaps matching TRBD2 (6 bases). Germline CDR1 LGHDT, CDR2 YNNKEL (reference sequence). This CDR3 has 17 residues. V lost 3 bases to trimming and J lost 0 bases, with 15 bases between them. CDR3 nucleotides: TGTGCCAGCAGCCATACGGGACTCCCGACCTCCTACAATGAGCAGTTCTTC. Amino acids: CASSHTGLPTSYNEQFF.

This clonotype was seen repeatedly, ten times or more. This chain uses TRBV12-3 or TRBV12-4 with TRBJ1-1; 8 nucleotides align to TRBD1. The V and J ends lost 6 bases and 5 bases, in that order; junction bases with no gene match: 5. CDR3 length: 13 residues. This chain's CDR3 is CASRGQGGTEAFF. The CDR3 nucleotides are TGTGCCAGCAGAGGACAGGGCGGGACTGAAGCTTTCTTT.

This clonotype was counted only a few times. The chain is built from TRBV4-1 and TRBJ2-1; 11 bases agree with TRBD2. Germline assignment: CDR1 MGHRA and CDR2 YSYEKL. V lost 2 bases, J lost 9 bases, and 12 bases stayed unmatched. The CDR3 has 17 residues. CDR3 sequence: CASSQRLAGWESGEQFF. The DNA for the CDR3 is TGCGCCAGCAGCCAAAGACTAGCGGGATGGGAGTCGGGTGAGCAGTTCTTC.

This clonotype was observed a few times. The V gene is TRBV5-5, the J gene TRBJ1-1; D perhaps matches TRBD1 (5 bases). The CDR3 is 13 amino acids. V dropped 4 bases and J dropped 8 bases, with 15 bases sitting between them. The V gene's germline CDR1 is SGHKS and CDR2 YYEKEE (reference sequence). CDR3 residues: CASSPRWQGEAFF. The DNA of the CDR3 is TGTGCCAGCAGCCCCCGCTGGCAGGGAGAAGCTTTCTTT.

This clonotype occurred a few times. This chain links TRBV5-1 with TRBJ2-7; 8 bases agree with TRBD1. The CDR3 spans 15 residues. V lost 6 bases to trimming and J lost 2 bases; unmatched junction nucleotides: 10. CDR1 and CDR2 (germline): SGHRS, YFSETQ. CDR3 loop: CASNHGQGLTYEQYF. CDR3 nucleotides: TGCGCCAGCAACCATGGACAGGGACTTACCTACGAGCAGTACTTC.